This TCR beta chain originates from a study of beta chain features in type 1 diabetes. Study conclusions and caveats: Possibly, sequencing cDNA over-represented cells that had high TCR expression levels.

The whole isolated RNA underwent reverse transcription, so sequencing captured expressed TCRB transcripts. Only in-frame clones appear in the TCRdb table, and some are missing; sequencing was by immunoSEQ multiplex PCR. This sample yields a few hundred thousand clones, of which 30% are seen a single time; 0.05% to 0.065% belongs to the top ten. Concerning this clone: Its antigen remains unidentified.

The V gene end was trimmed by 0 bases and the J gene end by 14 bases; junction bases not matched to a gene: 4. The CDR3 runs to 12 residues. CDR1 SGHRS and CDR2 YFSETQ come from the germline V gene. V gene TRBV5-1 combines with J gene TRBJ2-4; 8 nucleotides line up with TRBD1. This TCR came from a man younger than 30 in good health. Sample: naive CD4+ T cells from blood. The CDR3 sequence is CASSLVTGEKYF. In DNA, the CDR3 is TGCGCCAGCAGCTTGGTGACAGGGGAGAAGTACTTC. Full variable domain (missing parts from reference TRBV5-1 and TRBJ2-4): KAGVTQTPRYLIKTRGQQVTLSCSPISGHRSVSWYQQTPGQGLQFLFEYFSETQRNKGNFPGRFSGRQFSNSRSEMNVSTLELGDSALYLCASSLVTGEKYFGAGTRLSVL.